Presented here are 25 T cell receptor beta chains from one specimen sequenced in a study of T cell repertoires in cytomegalovirus infection. TCRdb used MiXCR to reprocess the reads, holding one entry per CDR3 protein. The table records some 300,000 distinct CDR3 sequences, roughly a tenth of them present only once. Sample: PBMCs. Receptors originate from a human donor in good health (CMV status not recorded). Some clones in this sample may be carry-over from other donors' samples.

A few counts support this clonotype. J is TRBJ2-7 and V is TRBV9, with D tentatively TRBD1 (6 bases). V lost 2 bases to trimming and J lost 4 bases, with 10 bases between them. In germline, CDR1 is SGDLS, CDR2 YYNGEE. The CDR3 sequence is 13 residues long. The CDR3 nucleotides read TGTGCCAGCAGCGTTCAACAGGGTTACGAGCAGTACTTC. Residues: CASSVQQGYEQYF.

This clonotype has only a few counts. The V and J genes are TRBV13 and TRBJ2-1; 9 bases fit TRBD2. CDR3 size: 18 residues. V lost 0 bases and J lost 4; bases outside the gene matches: 10. CDR1 and CDR2 (germline): PRHDT, FYEKMQ (reference sequence). The CDR3 region is CASSLGPLLAGGYNEQFF. The CDR3 region has the DNA TGTGCCAGCAGCTTAGGCCCGTTACTCGCGGGGGGGTACAATGAGCAGTTCTTC. Based on the CDR3 plus reference TRBV13 and TRBJ2-1, the full variable domain is AAGVIQSPRHLIKEKRETATLKCYPIPRHDTVYWYQQGPGQDPQFLISFYEKMQSDKGSIPDRFSAQQFSDYHSELNMSSLELGDSALYFCASSLGPLLAGGYNEQFFGPGTRLTVL.

This clonotype was recorded at least ten times. This chain links TRBV7-3 with TRBJ2-5; D possibly corresponds to TRBD1 (5 bases). Per germline, CDR1 SGHTA and CDR2 FQGTGA. The germline V and J ends were trimmed by 3 bases and 1 base, with 9 bases remaining between them. The CDR3 contains 14 residues. The CDR3 sequence is CASSLGLGQETQYF. DNA of the CDR3: TGTGCCAGCAGCTTGGGGCTAGGCCAAGAGACCCAGTACTTC.

This clonotype has ten or more counts. The chain is built from TRBV5-1 and TRBJ1-2; 10 bases fit TRBD1. V lost 3 bases and J lost 0; bases outside the gene matches: 8. The germline gives CDR1 SGHRS, CDR2 YFSETQ. The CDR3 runs to 17 residues. CDR3 DNA: TGCGCCAGCAGCTCACCGGGACAGGGGCCCTCTAACTATGGCTACACCTTC. Translation: CASSSPGQGPSNYGYTF.

This clonotype was seen a handful of times. The chain has TRBV20-1 and TRBJ2-1; TRBD2 is a possible D gene (5 bases). The CDR3 has 13 amino acids. Deletions cut 0 bases from V and 6 bases from J, with 9 bases between. Per germline, CDR1 DFQATT and CDR2 SNEGSKA (reference sequence). The CDR3 sequence is CSARDGLFNEQFF. In DNA, the CDR3 is TGCAGTGCTAGAGACGGACTCTTCAATGAGCAGTTCTTC.

This chain uses TRBV5-1 with TRBJ1-1; tentatively, D is TRBD1 (6 bases). Germline CDR1 and CDR2: SGHRS and YFSETQ. The V gene lost 1 base and the J gene lost 4 bases, with 14 bases spanning the gap. This CDR3 has 15 residues. The DNA of the CDR3 is TGCGCCAGCAGCTTGCAAAGGGGGAGTAGCACTGAAGCTTTCTTT. It specifies CASSLQRGSSTEAFF.

This clonotype has at least ten counts. The chain is built from TRBV7-2 and TRBJ2-2; D might be TRBD1 (6 bases). CDR3 length equals 14 residues. From germline, CDR1 is SGHTA and CDR2 FQGNSA. V was shortened by 5 bases and J by 1 base, with 8 bases between the two germline ends. In DNA form, the CDR3 reads TGTGCCAGCAGCCAGGGACAGAACACCGGGGAGCTGTTTTTT. The encoded protein is CASSQGQNTGELFF.

In this sample, this clonotype turned up many times. The V and J genes are TRBV6-6 and TRBJ1-1; D ambiguous. This CDR3 spans 12 amino acids. Trimming shortened V by 8 bases and J by 2 bases, and 9 bases separated the two germline ends. The V gene's germline CDR1 is MNHNY and CDR2 SVGAGI (reference sequence). The CDR3 DNA follows: TGTGCCAGCGAAGGCGGAAACACTGAAGCTTTCTTT. Encoded protein: CASEGGNTEAFF.

This clonotype has just a few counts. V is TRBV19 and J is TRBJ1-5, with a possible D match to TRBD1 (5 bases). The CDR3 is 16 residues long. The V end was cut by 3 bases, the J end by 0 bases, with 12 bases between. The germline CDR1 and CDR2 sequences are LNHDA and SQIVND (reference sequence). The CDR3: CASSISDTLSNQPQHF. The CDR3 DNA reads TGTGCCAGTAGTATTTCGGACACCCTTAGCAATCAGCCCCAGCATTTT.

J is TRBJ2-5 and V is TRBV4-3, with TRBD2 identical over 7 bases. In germline, CDR1 is LGHNA, CDR2 YSLEER. V shed 3 bases and J 4 bases; nucleotides not matched to a gene: 11. This CDR3 contains 16 residues. The CDR3 here is CASSQTWTSHGETQYF. CDR3 DNA sequence: TGCGCCAGCAGCCAGACTTGGACTAGTCACGGAGAGACCCAGTACTTC.

The sample holds many counts of this clonotype. J is TRBJ2-3 and V is TRBV4-1, with a possible D match to TRBD1 (5 bases). Germline V lookup: CDR1 MGHRA, CDR2 YSYEKL. The V gene lost 4 bases and the J gene lost 6 bases, with 11 bases spanning the gap. The CDR3 loop spans 13 amino acids. CDR3 coding DNA: TGCGCCAGCAGCCTTCGACAGTCTGATACGCAGTATTTT. This codes for CASSLRQSDTQYF.

There are a few counts of this clonotype. The CDR3 is CASSWAGERGYTF. In nucleotides, the CDR3 is TGTGCCAGCAGTTGGGCAGGGGAAAGGGGCTACACCTTC. The chain couples TRBV25-1 to TRBJ1-2; a weak D match, TRBD1 (6 bases). Trimming removed 5 bases at V and 8 bases at J, with 15 bases between. CDR1 and CDR2 (germline): MGHDK, SYGVNS. This CDR3 has 13 residues.

This clonotype was observed a handful of times. The rearrangement joins TRBV18 to TRBJ2-3; possibly TRBD1 for D (5 bases). V shed 3 bases and J shed 6 bases, with 10 bases lying between them. Germline assignment: CDR1 KGHSH and CDR2 LQKENI. The CDR3 consists of 13 residues. The CDR3 sequence is CASSPDSLDTQYF. The DNA of the CDR3 is TGTGCCAGCTCACCTGACAGCCTGGATACGCAGTATTTT.

The count of this clonotype is one. Being one base from a much bigger clone, this may be a read error. The J gene is TRBJ2-3, the V gene TRBV20-1; 7 nucleotides line up with TRBD2. This CDR3 contains 13 residues. The V gene's germline CDR1 is DFQATT and CDR2 SNEGSKA (reference sequence). V dropped 1 base and J dropped 7; count of bases not matched to a gene: 5. The chain's CDR3 is CSARVLALYTQYF. DNA of the CDR3: TGCAGTGCTAGAGTACTAGCGCTTTATACGCAGTATTTT.

The table lists this clonotype with many counts. The CDR3 DNA sequence: TGTGCCAGCACCCTTCACACAGATACGCAGTATTTT. As protein: CASTLHTDTQYF. The rearrangement uses TRBV12-3 or TRBV12-4 and TRBJ2-3, with D hard to call. V was pared by 7 bases and J by 2 bases, with 7 bases between. The CDR3 has 12 residues.

In this sample, this clonotype turned up many times. The rearrangement joins TRBV7-8 to TRBJ2-1; 11 nucleotides match TRBD1. CDR1 SGHVS and CDR2 FQNEAQ come from the germline V gene. After removal of 5 bases from V and 7 bases from J, the junction contained 10 bases not matched to a gene. CDR3 length equals 16 residues. The CDR3: CASSPVRDRGRNEQFF. Written as DNA, the CDR3 is TGTGCCAGCAGCCCCGTTCGGGACAGGGGGAGGAATGAGCAGTTCTTC. Variable domain in full (rest from reference TRBV7-8 and TRBJ2-1): GAGVSQSPRYKVAKRGQDVALRCDPISGHVSLFWYQQALGQGPEFLTYFQNEAQLDKSGLPSDRFFAERPEGSVSTLKIQRTQQEDSAVYLCASSPVRDRGRNEQFFGPGTRLTVL.

The V call is TRBV4-2, the J call TRBJ1-5; D unresolved. Trimming shortened V by 3 bases and J by 7 bases, and 10 bases separated the two germline ends. Germline CDR1 reads LGHNA; CDR2 reads YNFKEQ. This CDR3 has 13 residues. The CDR3 sequence is CASSHALGQPQHF. The CDR3 DNA follows: TGTGCCAGCAGCCACGCCCTAGGGCAGCCCCAGCATTTT.

This clonotype appeared a few times. The chain employs TRBV6-5 and TRBJ2-1, with D unresolved. Trimming removed 5 bases from V and 2 bases from J, with 10 bases in between. Germline V gives CDR1 MNHEY, CDR2 SVGAGI. This CDR3 is 14 amino acids long. CDR3: CASSRPVPYNEQFF. DNA for the CDR3: TGTGCCAGCAGTCGACCTGTTCCCTACAATGAGCAGTTCTTC.

The V gene is TRBV20-1, the J gene TRBJ1-5, with D unclear. Germline CDR1 and CDR2: DFQATT and SNEGSKA (reference sequence). This CDR3 contains 13 residues. The V and J ends lost 0 bases and 0 bases respectively, with 3 bases between them. CDR3 nucleotide sequence: TGCAGTGCTAGAGATGATAGCAATCAGCCCCAGCATTTT. Translated, it gives CSARDDSNQPQHF.

In nucleotides, the CDR3 is TGTGCCAGCTCACCGGGCCCCAGGGAGACTAACTATGGCTACACCTTC. Residues: CASSPGPRETNYGYTF. The chain has TRBV18 and TRBJ1-2, with a weak D call TRBD1 (5 bases). V dropped 3 bases and J dropped 0 bases, with 14 bases sitting between them. CDR1 and CDR2 (germline): KGHSH, LQKENI. The CDR3 sequence is 16 residues long.

This clonotype has ten or more counts. CDR3: CASSRHTGELFF. CDR3 sequence (DNA): TGTGCCAGTAGTAGGCACACCGGGGAGCTGTTTTTT. This chain connects TRBV19 to TRBJ2-2; D gene uncertain. V shed 4 bases and J shed 3 bases, with 3 bases lying between them. Germline loops: CDR1 LNHDA, CDR2 SQIVND (reference sequence). The CDR3 loop spans 12 amino acids.

At least ten counts were recorded for this clonotype. The V call is TRBV19, the J call TRBJ2-1; 9 nucleotides agree with TRBD1. Unmatched junction bases numbered 8, after V lost 10 bases and J lost 7 bases. Germline lookup yields CDR1 LNHDA and CDR2 SQIVND (reference sequence). The CDR3 extends over 13 amino acids. The CDR3 coding sequence is TGTGCCACCGGACTTGACAGGGGGAATGAGCAGTTCTTC. Its protein is CATGLDRGNEQFF.

This chain links TRBV29-1 with TRBJ2-5; D not certain. The CDR3 has 13 amino acids. Between the trimmed V and J ends, which lost 3 bases and 2 bases, there was a span of 10 bases. Germline-derived CDR1 and CDR2 are SQVTM and ANQGSEA. This CDR3 reads CSVDTRKQETQYF. DNA for the CDR3: TGCAGCGTTGATACTCGCAAGCAAGAGACCCAGTACTTC.

This clonotype was found many times. This chain uses TRBV7-6 with TRBJ1-1, with D perhaps TRBD1 (6 bases). Germline assignment: CDR1 SGHVS and CDR2 FNYEAQ. V was clipped by 4 bases and J by 4 bases, with 19 bases between them. CDR3 length: 16 amino acids. The CDR3 nucleotides are TGTGCCAGCAGCTCTCCCGACGGGGGCGCGGGCACTGAAGCTTTCTTT. This translates into CASSSPDGGAGTEAFF.

The chain employs TRBV20-1 and TRBJ2-7, with unresolved D. Germline V gene data show CDR1 as DFQATT and CDR2 as SNEGSKA (reference sequence). V lost 1 base and J 2 bases, leaving 6 bases between the germline ends. The CDR3 totals 12 residues. DNA for the CDR3: TGCAGTGCTAGAGGGCAAGCCTACGAGCAGTACTTC. This codes for CSARGQAYEQYF.